This T cell receptor beta chain derives from a study of shared clonotypes between healthy human individuals. For the study at large: Per donor, three plates held CD4 naive cells, three held CD4 memory, two held CD8 naive and one held CD8 memory.

Germline trimming cut 6 bases from V and 4 bases from J; bases unmatched to any gene: 7. Germline CDR1 is MDHEN and CDR2 is SYDVKM. The CDR3 loop spans 15 amino acids. Some clones are missing from TCRdb's copy, which holds only in-frame ones; the method was immunoSEQ multiplex PCR. The sample has 600,000 to 800,000 clones; roughly 72% are singletons. Study outcomes and limitations: The researchers took only blood, and tissue repertoires probably look different.

As concerns this clone: The antigen remains unidentified.

The sample was memory CD4+ T cells sorted from blood. Indicated subset: CD45RA-negative fraction. This receptor was obtained from a woman in her 30s in good health. V gene TRBV28 combines with J gene TRBJ2-7; 12 bases line up with TRBD2. For the CDR3, the DNA is TGTGCCAGCAGCCCGACGACTAGCGGGAGTTACGAGCAGTACTTC. Translating gives CASSPTTSGSYEQYF.